The T cell receptor beta chain described here comes from a study of early T cells in non-severe SARS-CoV-2 infection. Unique molecular identifiers were added to individual cDNA molecules. TCRdb ran MiXCR on the 5' RACE reads and lists one entry per CDR3 protein. Seen here are about 62,000 distinct CDR3 sequences, approximately 9.3% observed once, and the top ten hold about 1.2%. This CDR3 has 14 residues. CDR1 SGHRS and CDR2 YFSETQ come from the germline V gene. The V end was cut by 2 bases, the J end by 4 bases, with 12 bases between. This clonotype was sampled from an adult who was a healthcare worker with PCR-confirmed SARS-CoV-2 infection or an uninfected control (not recorded which). The sample was whole blood. The V gene is TRBV5-1, the J gene TRBJ1-1; D is possibly TRBD1 (6 bases). The CDR3 region has the DNA TGCGCCAGCAGCTTCCAGGGGAAGTTCACTGAAGCTTTCTTT. It codes for CASSFQGKFTEAFF. Based on the CDR3 plus reference TRBV5-1 and TRBJ1-1, the full variable domain is KAGVTQTPRYLIKTRGQQVTLSCSPISGHRSVSWYQQTPGQGLQFLFEYFSETQRNKGNFPGRFSGRQFSNSRSEMNVSTLELGDSALYLCASSFQGKFTEAFFGQGTRLTVV.